The 4 T cell receptor beta chains reported below all come from one sample, sequenced in a study of regulatory T cells in long-lasting Graves disease. Time point reported: newly diagnosed GD, antithyroid drugs for less than 3 months. Isolated PBMC RNA provided the starting material for the TCR library. Combining iRepertoire HTBI primers with Arm-PCR of CDR3 regions, the authors built TCR beta libraries. MiXCR was run by TCRdb on the multiplex PCR reads, yielding one entry per CDR3 protein. In the table there are 300,000 to 400,000 distinct CDR3 sequences, around 17% of which are singletons. Separately, the same data were catalogued under a study of T cells in Graves' hyperthyroidism and ophthalmopathy.

The sequencing here drew on peripheral blood mononuclear cells (PBMCs), taken at new diagnosis, from a patient treated with antithyroid drugs. The receptors stem from a man aged 35 to 55 with Graves disease.

In its sample, this clonotype was seen many times. The chain employs TRBV7-2 and TRBJ1-2; tentatively, D is TRBD1 (6 bases). The germline gives CDR1 SGHTA, CDR2 FQGNSA. Trimming left V 2 bases short and J 8 bases short, with 12 bases between. The CDR3 has 13 residues. The CDR3: CASSLTGLDGYTF. In DNA, the CDR3 is TGTGCCAGCAGCTTAACAGGGTTGGACGGCTACACCTTC. Full variable domain (remainder filled in from reference TRBV7-2 and TRBJ1-2): GAGVSQSPSNKVTEKGKDVELRCDPISGHTALYWYRQSLGQGLEFLIYFQGNSAPDKSGLPSDRFSAERTGGSVSTLTIQRTQQEDSAVYLCASSLTGLDGYTFGSGTRLTVV.

The sample holds one count of this clonotype. The rearrangement joins TRBV2 to TRBJ2-1, with TRBD1 identical over 7 bases. CDR1 SNHLY and CDR2 FYNNEI come from the germline V gene. V was clipped by 8 bases and J by 5 bases; unmatched bases: 6. This CDR3 comprises 13 residues. CDR3 region: CASGRDRNNEQFF. The CDR3 coding sequence is TGTGCCAGCGGCCGGGACAGAAACAATGAGCAGTTCTTC. Full variable domain (remainder filled in from reference TRBV2 and TRBJ2-1): EPEVTQTPSHQVTQMGQEVILRCVPISNHLYFYWYRQILGQKVEFLVSFYNNEISEKSEIFDDQFSVERPDGSNFTLKIRSTKLEDSAMYFCASGRDRNNEQFFGPGTRLTVL.

This clonotype showed up many times. The chain recombines TRBV5-1 with TRBJ1-5; D gene ambiguous. V lost 0 bases to trimming and J lost 2 bases, with 6 bases between them. This CDR3 has 14 residues. Germline loops: CDR1 SGHRS, CDR2 YFSETQ. Here the CDR3 DNA reads TGCGCCAGCAGCTTGGGCCCCCGCAATCAGCCCCAGCATTTT. Its protein product is CASSLGPRNQPQHF. The whole variable domain, filled in from reference TRBV5-1 and TRBJ1-5, reads KAGVTQTPRYLIKTRGQQVTLSCSPISGHRSVSWYQQTPGQGLQFLFEYFSETQRNKGNFPGRFSGRQFSNSRSEMNVSTLELGDSALYLCASSLGPRNQPQHFGDGTRLSIL.

The chain links TRBV12-5 to TRBJ1-1; D uncertain. CDR1 and CDR2 from the germline V gene are LGHNT and FRNRAP. This CDR3 is 14 amino acids long. Between the trimmed V and J ends, which lost 7 bases and 4 bases, there was a span of 16 bases. The CDR3 DNA reads TGTGCTAGTGTTACAGACGGGCGGGGCACTGAAGCTTTCTTT. This codes for CASVTDGRGTEAFF.